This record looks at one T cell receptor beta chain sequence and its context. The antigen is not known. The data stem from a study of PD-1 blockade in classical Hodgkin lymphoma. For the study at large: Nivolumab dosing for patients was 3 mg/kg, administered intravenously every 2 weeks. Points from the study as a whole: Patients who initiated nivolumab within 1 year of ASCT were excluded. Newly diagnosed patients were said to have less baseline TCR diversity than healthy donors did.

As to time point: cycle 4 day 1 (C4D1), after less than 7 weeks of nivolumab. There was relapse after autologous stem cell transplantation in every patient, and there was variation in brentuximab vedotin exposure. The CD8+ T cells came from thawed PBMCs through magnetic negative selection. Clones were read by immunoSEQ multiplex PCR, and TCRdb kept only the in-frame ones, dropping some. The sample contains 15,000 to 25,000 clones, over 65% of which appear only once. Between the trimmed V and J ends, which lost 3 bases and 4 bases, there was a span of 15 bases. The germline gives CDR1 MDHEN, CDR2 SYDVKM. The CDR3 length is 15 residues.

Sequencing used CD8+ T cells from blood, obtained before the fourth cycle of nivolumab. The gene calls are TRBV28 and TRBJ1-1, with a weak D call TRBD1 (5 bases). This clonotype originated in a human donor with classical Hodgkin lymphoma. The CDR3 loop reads CASSFDGGLSTEAFF. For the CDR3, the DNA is TGTGCCAGCAGTTTTGACGGGGGTTTGAGCACTGAAGCTTTCTTT.